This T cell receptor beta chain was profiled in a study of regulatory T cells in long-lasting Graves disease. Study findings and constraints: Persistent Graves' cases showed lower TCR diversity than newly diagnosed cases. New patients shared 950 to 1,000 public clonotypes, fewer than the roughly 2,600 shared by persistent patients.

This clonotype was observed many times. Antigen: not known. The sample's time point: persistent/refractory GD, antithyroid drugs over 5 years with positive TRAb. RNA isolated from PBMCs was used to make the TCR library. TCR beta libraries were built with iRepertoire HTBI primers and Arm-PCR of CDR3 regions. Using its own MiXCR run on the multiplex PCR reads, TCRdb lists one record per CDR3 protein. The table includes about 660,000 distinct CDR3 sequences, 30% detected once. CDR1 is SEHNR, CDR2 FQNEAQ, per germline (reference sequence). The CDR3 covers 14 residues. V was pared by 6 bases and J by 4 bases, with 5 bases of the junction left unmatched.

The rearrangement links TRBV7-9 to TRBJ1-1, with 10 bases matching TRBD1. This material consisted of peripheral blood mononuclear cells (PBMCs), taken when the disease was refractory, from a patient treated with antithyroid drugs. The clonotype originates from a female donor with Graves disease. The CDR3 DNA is TGTGCCAGCAGTCCCCGGACAGGGGGCACTGAAGCTTTCTTT. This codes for CASSPRTGGTEAFF.